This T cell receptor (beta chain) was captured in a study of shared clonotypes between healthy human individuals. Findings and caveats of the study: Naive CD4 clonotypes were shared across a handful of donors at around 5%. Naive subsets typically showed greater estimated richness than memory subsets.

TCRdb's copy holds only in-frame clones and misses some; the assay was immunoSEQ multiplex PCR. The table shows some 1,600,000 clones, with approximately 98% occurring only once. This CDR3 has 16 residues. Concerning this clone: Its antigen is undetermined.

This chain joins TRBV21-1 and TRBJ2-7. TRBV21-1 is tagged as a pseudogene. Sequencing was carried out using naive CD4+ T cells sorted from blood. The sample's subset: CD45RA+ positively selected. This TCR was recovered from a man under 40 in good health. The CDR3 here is CASSKARGPLGWEQYF. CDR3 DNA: TGTGCCAGCAGCAAAGCACGGGGACCGTTAGGGTGGGAGCAGTACTTC.